This T cell receptor (beta chain) was captured by sequencing in a study of regulatory T cells in long-lasting Graves disease. This clonotype was seen many times. TCR beta libraries were built with iRepertoire HTBI primers and Arm-PCR of CDR3 regions. One entry per CDR3 protein results from TCRdb running MiXCR on the multiplex PCR reads. Of a few hundred thousand distinct CDR3 sequences listed, approximately 16% were seen once; the top ten hold roughly 27%. Trimming pared 5 bases from V and 3 bases from J, leaving 17 bases between. This CDR3 is 16 amino acids long. Germline CDR1 is SGHRS and CDR2 is YFSETQ. Sample time point: newly diagnosed GD, antithyroid drugs for less than 3 months. PBMC-derived RNA was used for the TCR library. The same sample was also used in a study of T cells in Graves' hyperthyroidism and ophthalmopathy. That paper states: The HTBI primer set drove a first-round RT-PCR of the TCR CDR3.

The source is a man in his forties or fifties with Graves disease. The chain combines TRBV5-1 with TRBJ2-2; the D is unclear. The sequencing used peripheral blood mononuclear cells (PBMCs), collected at new diagnosis, from a patient treated with antithyroid drugs. This CDR3 is CASSFSLGYDTGELFF. The CDR3 DNA reads TGCGCCAGCAGTTTCTCTTTGGGCTATGACACCGGGGAGCTGTTTTTT. Using reference TRBV5-1 and TRBJ2-2 for the parts outside the CDR3, the full variable domain is KAGVTQTPRYLIKTRGQQVTLSCSPISGHRSVSWYQQTPGQGLQFLFEYFSETQRNKGNFPGRFSGRQFSNSRSEMNVSTLELGDSALYLCASSFSLGYDTGELFFGEGSRLTVL.